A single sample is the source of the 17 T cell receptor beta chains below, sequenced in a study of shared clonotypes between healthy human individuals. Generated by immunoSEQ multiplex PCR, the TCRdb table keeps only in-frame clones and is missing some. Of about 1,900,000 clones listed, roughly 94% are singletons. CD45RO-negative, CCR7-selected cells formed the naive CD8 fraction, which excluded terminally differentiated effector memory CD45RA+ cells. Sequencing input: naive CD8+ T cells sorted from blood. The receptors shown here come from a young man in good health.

The DNA of the CDR3 is TGCGCCAGCAGCCAGGGTTCGGCACAGGGGGCCTACGAGCAGTACTTC. This sequence encodes CASSQGSAQGAYEQYF. The rearrangement links TRBV4-1 to TRBJ2-7, with TRBD1 matching 8 bases. Germline trimming cut 3 bases from V and 2 bases from J; bases unmatched to any gene: 9. This CDR3 has 16 amino acids. Germline-derived CDR1 and CDR2 are MGHRA and YSYEKL.

This CDR3 is CASSLAMGQPQHF. CDR3 nucleotides: TGTGCCAGCAGCTTGGCCATGGGTCAGCCCCAGCATTTT. The rearrangement uses TRBV5-6 and TRBJ1-5; D ambiguous. Trimming stripped 0 bases from V and 6 bases from J, with 7 bases between. CDR3 length: 13 residues. Germline lookup yields CDR1 SGHDT and CDR2 YYEEEE.

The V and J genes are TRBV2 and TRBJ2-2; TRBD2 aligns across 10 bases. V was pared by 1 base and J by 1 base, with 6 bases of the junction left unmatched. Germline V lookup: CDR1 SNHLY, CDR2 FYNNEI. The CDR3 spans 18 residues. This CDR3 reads CASSEEDLAGENTGELFF. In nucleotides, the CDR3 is TGTGCCAGCAGTGAAGAAGATCTAGCGGGGGAGAACACCGGGGAGCTGTTTTTT.

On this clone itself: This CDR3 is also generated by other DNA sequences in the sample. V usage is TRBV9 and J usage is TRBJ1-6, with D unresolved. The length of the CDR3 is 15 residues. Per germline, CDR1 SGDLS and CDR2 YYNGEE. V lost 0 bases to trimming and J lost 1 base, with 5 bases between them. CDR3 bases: TGTGCCAGCAGCGTAGATTCGTCCTATAATTCACCCCTCCACTTT. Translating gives CASSVDSSYNSPLHF.

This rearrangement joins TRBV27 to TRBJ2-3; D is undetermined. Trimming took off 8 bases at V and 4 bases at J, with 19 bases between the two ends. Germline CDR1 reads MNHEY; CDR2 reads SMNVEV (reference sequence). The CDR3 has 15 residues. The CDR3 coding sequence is TGTGCCAGCTGCAAATCCCCTAACGAGCCAGATACGCAGTATTTT. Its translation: CASCKSPNEPDTQYF.

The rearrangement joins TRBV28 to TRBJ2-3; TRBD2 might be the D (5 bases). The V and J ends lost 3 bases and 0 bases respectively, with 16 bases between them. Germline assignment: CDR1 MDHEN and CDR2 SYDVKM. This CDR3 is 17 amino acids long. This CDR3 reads CASSFERESPSTDTQYF. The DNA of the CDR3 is TGTGCCAGCAGTTTTGAGAGGGAATCCCCTAGCACAGATACGCAGTATTTT.

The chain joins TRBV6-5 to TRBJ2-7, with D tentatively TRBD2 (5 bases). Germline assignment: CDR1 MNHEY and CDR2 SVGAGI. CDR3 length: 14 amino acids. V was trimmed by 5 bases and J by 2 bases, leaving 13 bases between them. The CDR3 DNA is TGTGCCAGCAGTCCTACTAGAGGCCCCTACGAGCAGTACTTC. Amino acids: CASSPTRGPYEQYF.

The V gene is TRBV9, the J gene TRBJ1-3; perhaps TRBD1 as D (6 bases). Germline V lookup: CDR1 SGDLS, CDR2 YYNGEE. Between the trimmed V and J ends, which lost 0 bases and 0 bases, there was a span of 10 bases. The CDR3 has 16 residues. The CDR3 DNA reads TGTGCCAGCAGCGTAGGAGGGGGTATCTCTGGAAACACCATATATTTT. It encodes CASSVGGGISGNTIYF.

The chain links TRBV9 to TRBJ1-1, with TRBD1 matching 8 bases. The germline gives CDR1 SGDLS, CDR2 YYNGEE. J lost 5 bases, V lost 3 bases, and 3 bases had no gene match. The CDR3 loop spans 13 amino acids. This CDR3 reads CASSEDRETEAFF. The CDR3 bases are TGTGCCAGCAGCGAGGACAGGGAAACTGAAGCTTTCTTT. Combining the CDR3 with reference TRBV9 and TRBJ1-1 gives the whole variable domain DSGVTQTPKHLITATGQRVTLRCSPRSGDLSVYWYQQSLDQGLQFLIQYYNGEERAKGNILERFSAQQFPDLHSELNLSSLELGDSALYFCASSEDRETEAFFGQGTRLTVV.

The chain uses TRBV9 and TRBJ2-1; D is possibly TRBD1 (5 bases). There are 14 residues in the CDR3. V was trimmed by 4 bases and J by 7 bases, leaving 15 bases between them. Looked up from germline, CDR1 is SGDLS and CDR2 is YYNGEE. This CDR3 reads CASSPGGAVNEQFF. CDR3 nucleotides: TGTGCCAGCAGCCCGGGTGGGGCCGTGAATGAGCAGTTCTTC.

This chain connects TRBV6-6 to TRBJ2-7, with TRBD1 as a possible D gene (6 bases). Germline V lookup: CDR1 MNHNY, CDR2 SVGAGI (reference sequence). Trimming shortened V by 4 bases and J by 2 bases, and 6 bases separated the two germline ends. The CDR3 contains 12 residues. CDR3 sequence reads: CASSWTAYEQYF. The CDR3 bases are TGTGCCAGCAGTTGGACAGCCTACGAGCAGTACTTC.

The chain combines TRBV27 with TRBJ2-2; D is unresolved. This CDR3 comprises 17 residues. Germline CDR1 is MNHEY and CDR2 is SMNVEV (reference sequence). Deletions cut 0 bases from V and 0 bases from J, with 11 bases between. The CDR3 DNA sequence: TGTGCCAGCAGTTTATCGGTGGCGCATTCGAACACCGGGGAGCTGTTTTTT. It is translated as CASSLSVAHSNTGELFF.

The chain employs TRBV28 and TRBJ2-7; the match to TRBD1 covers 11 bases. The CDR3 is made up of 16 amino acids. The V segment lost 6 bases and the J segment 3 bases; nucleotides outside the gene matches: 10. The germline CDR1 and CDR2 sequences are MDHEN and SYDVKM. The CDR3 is CASSRPWTGGLYEQYF. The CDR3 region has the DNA TGTGCCAGCAGCCGCCCGTGGACAGGGGGCCTCTACGAGCAGTACTTC.

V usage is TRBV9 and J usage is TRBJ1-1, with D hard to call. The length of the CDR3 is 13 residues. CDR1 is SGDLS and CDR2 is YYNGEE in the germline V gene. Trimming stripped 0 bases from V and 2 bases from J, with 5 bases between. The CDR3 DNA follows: TGTGCCAGCAGCGTAGCCTTTAACACTGAAGCTTTCTTT. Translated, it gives CASSVAFNTEAFF.

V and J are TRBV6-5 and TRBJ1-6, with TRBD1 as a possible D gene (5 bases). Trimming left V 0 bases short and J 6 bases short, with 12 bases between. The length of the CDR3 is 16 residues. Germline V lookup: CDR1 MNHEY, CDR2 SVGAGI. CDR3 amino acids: CASSYSVGAINSPLHF. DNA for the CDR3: TGTGCCAGCAGTTACTCTGTAGGGGCGATTAATTCACCCCTCCACTTT.

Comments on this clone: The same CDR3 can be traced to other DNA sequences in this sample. CDR3 protein: CASSEGLAATYEQYF. The CDR3 coding sequence is TGTGCCAGCAGCGAGGGACTAGCGGCCACCTACGAGCAGTACTTC. The gene calls are TRBV2 and TRBJ2-7; TRBD2 matches 11 bases. The J segment lost 2 bases and the V segment lost 6 bases, leaving 6 bases of the junction unmatched. In germline, CDR1 is SNHLY, CDR2 FYNNEI. The CDR3 covers 15 residues.

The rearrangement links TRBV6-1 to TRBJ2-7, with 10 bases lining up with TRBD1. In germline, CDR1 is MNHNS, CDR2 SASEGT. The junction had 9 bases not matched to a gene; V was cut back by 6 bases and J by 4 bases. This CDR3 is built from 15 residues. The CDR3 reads CASSGDRGYLYEQYF. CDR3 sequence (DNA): TGTGCCAGCAGCGGGGACAGGGGATATTTGTACGAGCAGTACTTC.